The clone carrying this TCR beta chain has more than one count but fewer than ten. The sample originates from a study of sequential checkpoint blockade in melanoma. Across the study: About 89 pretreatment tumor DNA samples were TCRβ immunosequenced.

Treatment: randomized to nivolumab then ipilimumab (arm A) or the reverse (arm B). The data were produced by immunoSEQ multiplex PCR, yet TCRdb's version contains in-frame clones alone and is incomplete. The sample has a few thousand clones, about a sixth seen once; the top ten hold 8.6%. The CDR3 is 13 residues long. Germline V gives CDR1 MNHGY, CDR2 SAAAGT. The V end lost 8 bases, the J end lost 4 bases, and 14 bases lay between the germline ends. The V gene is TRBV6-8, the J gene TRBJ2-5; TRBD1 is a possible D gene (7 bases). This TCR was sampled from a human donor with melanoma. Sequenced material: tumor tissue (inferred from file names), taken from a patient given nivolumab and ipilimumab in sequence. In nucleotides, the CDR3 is TGTGCCAGCGCCAGGGGGGTCGCAGAGACCCAGTACTTC. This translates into CASARGVAETQYF.